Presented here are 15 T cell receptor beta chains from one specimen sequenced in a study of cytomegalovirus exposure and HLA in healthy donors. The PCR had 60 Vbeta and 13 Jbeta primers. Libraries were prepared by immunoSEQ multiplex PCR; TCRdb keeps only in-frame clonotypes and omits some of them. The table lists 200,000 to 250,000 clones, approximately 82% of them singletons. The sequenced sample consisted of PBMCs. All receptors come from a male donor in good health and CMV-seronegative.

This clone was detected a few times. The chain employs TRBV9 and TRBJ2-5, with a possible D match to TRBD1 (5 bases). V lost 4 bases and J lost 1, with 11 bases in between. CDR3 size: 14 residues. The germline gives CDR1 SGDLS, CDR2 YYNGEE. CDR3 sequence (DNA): TGTGCCAGCAGCCCCCAGGGCCTCCAAGAGACCCAGTACTTC. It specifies CASSPQGLQETQYF.

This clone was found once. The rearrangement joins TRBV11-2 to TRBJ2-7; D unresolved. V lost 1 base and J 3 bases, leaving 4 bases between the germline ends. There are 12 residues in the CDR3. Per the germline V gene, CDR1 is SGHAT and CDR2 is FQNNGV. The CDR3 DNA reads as TGTGCCAGCAGCTTAGTCCTCTACGAGCAGTACTTC. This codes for CASSLVLYEQYF.

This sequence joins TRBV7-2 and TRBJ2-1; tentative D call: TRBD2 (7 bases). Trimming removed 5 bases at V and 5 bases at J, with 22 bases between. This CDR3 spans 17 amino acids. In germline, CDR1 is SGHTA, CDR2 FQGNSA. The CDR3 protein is CASSQGRGRALNNEQFF. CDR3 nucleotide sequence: TGTGCCAGCAGCCAGGGGAGGGGCAGGGCGTTAAACAATGAGCAGTTCTTC.

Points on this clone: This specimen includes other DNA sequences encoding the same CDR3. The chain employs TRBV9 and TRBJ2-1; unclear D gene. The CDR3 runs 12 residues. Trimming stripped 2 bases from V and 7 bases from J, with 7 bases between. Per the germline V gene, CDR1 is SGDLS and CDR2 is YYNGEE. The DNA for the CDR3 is TGTGCCAGCAGCGTCGGTTTGAATGAGCAGTTCTTC. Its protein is CASSVGLNEQFF.

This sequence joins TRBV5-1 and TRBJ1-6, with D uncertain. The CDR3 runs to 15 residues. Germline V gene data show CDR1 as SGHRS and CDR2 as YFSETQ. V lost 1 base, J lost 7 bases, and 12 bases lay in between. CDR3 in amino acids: CASSLSGQRNSPLHF. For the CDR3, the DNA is TGCGCCAGCAGCTTGTCTGGGCAGAGAAATTCACCCCTCCACTTT.

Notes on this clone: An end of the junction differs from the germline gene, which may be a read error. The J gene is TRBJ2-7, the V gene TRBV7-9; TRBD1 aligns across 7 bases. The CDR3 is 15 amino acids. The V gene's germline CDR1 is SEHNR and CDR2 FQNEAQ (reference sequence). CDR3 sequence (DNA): TGTTCCAGCAGCTTAGGGCAGGGGGTGCGTGGCGAGCAGTACTTC. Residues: CSSSLGQGVRGEQYF.

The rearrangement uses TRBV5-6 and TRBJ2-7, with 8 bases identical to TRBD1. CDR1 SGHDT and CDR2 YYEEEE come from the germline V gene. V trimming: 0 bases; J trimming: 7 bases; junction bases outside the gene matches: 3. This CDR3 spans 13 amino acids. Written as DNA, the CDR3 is TGTGCCAGCAGCTTGGCAGGACAGGGTGAGCAGTACTTC. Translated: CASSLAGQGEQYF.

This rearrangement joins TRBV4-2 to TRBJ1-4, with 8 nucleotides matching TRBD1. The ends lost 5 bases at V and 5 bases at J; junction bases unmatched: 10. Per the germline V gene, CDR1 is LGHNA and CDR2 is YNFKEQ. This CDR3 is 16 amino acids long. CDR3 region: CASSTAARTGNEKLFF. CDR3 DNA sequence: TGTGCCAGCAGCACCGCAGCCCGGACAGGGAATGAAAAACTGTTTTTT.

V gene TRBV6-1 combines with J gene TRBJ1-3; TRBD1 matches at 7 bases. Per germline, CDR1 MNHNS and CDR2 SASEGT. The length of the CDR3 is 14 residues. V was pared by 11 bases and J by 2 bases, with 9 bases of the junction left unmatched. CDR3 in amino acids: CALGTDLAGNTIYF. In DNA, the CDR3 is TGTGCCCTCGGGACAGATCTGGCTGGAAACACCATATATTTT.

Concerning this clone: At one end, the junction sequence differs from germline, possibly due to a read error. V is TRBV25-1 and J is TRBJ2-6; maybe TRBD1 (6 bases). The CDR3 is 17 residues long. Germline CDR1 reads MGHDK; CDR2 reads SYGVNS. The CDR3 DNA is TGTGCCAGCGGTGAACCAAAAGGGGGTTCTGGGGCCAACGTCCTGACTTTC. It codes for CASGEPKGGSGANVLTF.

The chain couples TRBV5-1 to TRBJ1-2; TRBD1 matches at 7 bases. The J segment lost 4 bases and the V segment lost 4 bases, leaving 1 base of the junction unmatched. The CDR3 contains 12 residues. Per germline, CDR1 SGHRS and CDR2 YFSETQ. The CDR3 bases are TGCGCCAGCAGCGACAGGGTCTATGGCTACACCTTC. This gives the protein CASSDRVYGYTF.

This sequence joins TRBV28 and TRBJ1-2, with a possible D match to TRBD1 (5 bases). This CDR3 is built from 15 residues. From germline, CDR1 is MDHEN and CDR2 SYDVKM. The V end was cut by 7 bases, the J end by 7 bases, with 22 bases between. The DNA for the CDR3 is TGTGCCAGCACCTCAGCTACAGGACCCGCTATTGGCTACACCTTC. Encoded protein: CASTSATGPAIGYTF.

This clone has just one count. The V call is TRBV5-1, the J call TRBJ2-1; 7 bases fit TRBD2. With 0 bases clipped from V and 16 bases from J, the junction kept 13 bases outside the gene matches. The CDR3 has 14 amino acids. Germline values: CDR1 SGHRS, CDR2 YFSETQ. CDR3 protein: CASSLALAGFKNFF. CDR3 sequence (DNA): TGCGCCAGCAGCTTGGCCTTAGCGGGCTTTAAGAATTTCTTC.

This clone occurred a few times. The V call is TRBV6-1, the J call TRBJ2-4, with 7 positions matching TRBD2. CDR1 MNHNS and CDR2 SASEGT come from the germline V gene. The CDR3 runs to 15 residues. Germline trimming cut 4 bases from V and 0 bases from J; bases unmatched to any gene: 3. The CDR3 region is CASSASGLAKNIQYF. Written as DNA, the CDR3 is TGTGCCAGCAGTGCTAGCGGCCTAGCCAAAAACATTCAGTACTTC.

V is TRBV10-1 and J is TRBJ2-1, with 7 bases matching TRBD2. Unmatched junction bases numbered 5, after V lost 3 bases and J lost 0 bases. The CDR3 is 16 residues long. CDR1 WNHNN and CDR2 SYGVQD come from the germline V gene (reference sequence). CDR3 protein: CASSDRRGSSYNEQFF. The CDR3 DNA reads TGCGCCAGCAGTGATCGGCGGGGGAGCTCCTACAATGAGCAGTTCTTC.